This TCR beta chain was recorded in a study of blood T cells in healthy people across ages. Whole-study context: Roughly one uniquely barcoded beta molecule per two T cells was captured.

Using a J-beta primer mix together with a sample-barcoded 5' primer, a second PCR was run for about 7 to 12 cycles. Each cDNA molecule received a tag from a template-switch adaptor that had 12 random nucleotides. TCRdb re-analysed the 5' RACE reads in MiXCR, keeping a single row per CDR3 protein. Of more than 500,000 distinct CDR3 sequences in the sample, over 25% were seen once. This clonotype was recorded only once. The ends lost 3 bases at V and 4 bases at J; junction bases unmatched: 5. The length of the CDR3 is 15 residues. Germline-derived CDR1 and CDR2 are KGHSH and LQKENI. These data were also filed under a second study, of T cells of mothers and their children. That report adds: T cell clones that were persistent and microchimeric went undetected.

This TCR came from a boy younger than 10 in good health. Input material: blood. This chain joins TRBV18 and TRBJ1-1; 10 positions match TRBD1. The CDR3 region has the DNA TGTGCCAGCTCACCGCCTGGACAGGGGGGCACTGAAGCTTTCTTT. Protein sequence: CASSPPGQGGTEAFF.